This TCR beta chain was sequenced for a study of cytomegalovirus exposure and HLA in healthy donors. General study findings and limits: High specificity and sensitivity for cytomegalovirus status were reported for the classifier. Data from an earlier analysis indicated that most TCR beta V segments were productive either about 90% or about 30% of the time.

Healthy bone marrow donors made up the donor group. The germline V and J ends were trimmed by 5 bases and 3 bases, with 16 bases remaining between them. Looked up from germline, CDR1 is KGHSH and CDR2 is LQKENI. This CDR3 spans 15 amino acids. Concerning this clone: What it recognizes is unknown.

PCR was performed using 60 Vbeta and 13 Jbeta primers. Sequencing used immunoSEQ multiplex PCR; TCRdb keeps in-frame clones, though not all of them. The sample holds under 55,000 clones, less than 85% seen once. The chain carries TRBV18 and TRBJ1-1; weak D call: TRBD1 (5 bases). Sequencing used PBMCs. The receptor comes from a man between 25 and 39 years old in good health and CMV-seropositive. The CDR3 loop reads CASSSLVGGYTEAFF. CDR3 coding DNA: TGTGCCAGCTCAAGTCTCGTGGGGGGGTACACTGAAGCTTTCTTT. The variable domain in full, completed from reference TRBV18 and TRBJ1-1, reads NAGVMQNPRHLVRRRGQEARLRCSPMKGHSHVYWYRQLPEEGLKFMVYLQKENIIDESGMPKERFSAEFPKEGPSILRIQQVVRGDSAAYFCASSSLVGGYTEAFFGQGTRLTVV.